The entry below describes one TCR beta chain. Here immunoSEQ multiplex PCR was the method, and the copy in TCRdb shows in-frame clones only, minus some. The sample holds about 250,000 clones, roughly 84% seen once. The record originates from a study of cytomegalovirus exposure and HLA in healthy donors. V was shortened by 4 bases and J by 1 base, with 7 bases between the two germline ends. Germline lookup yields CDR1 LNHDA and CDR2 SQIVND (reference sequence). The CDR3 spans 13 residues. The sequence came from a man between 18 and 35 years old in good health and CMV-seropositive. The rearrangement links TRBV19 to TRBJ1-1, with D unclear. The sample consisted of PBMCs. This CDR3 reads CASSTQTNTEAFF. The CDR3 DNA follows: TGTGCCAGTAGTACGCAAACGAACACTGAAGCTTTCTTT. Looking up the rest from reference TRBV19 and TRBJ1-1 gives the full variable domain: DGGITQSPKYLFRKEGQNVTLSCEQNLNHDAMYWYRQDPGQGLRLIYYSQIVNDFQKGDIAEGYSVSREKKESFPLTVTSAQKNPTAFYLCASSTQTNTEAFFGQGTRLTVV.